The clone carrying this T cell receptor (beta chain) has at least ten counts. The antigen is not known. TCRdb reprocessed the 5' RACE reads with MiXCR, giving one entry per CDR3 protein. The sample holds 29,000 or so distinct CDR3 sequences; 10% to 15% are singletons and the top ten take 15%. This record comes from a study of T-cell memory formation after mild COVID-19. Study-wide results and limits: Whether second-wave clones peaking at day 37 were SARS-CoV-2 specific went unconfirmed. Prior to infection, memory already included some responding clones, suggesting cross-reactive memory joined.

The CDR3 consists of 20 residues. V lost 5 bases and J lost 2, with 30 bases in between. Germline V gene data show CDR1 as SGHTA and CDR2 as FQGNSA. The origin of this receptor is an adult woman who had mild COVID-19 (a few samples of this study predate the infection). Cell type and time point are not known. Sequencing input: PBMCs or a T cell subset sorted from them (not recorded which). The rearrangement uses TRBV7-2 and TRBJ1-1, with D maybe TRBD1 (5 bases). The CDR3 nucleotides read TGTGCCAGCAGCCCCTGGGTGCCCCGGACAATAAAAGGGAGAAACACTGAAGCTTTCTTT. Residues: CASSPWVPRTIKGRNTEAFF.